This entry describes one T cell receptor beta chain. The entry originates in a study of blood T cell repertoires in COVID-19. Study background: In each case, the material was cDNA or gDNA derived from T cells, B-cell-depleted T cells, or PBMCs.

Method: immunoSEQ multiplex PCR; TCRdb's copy keeps in-frame clones and lacks some. In the table there are about 150,000 clones, roughly nine tenths of which are singletons. Germline V CDR1 and CDR2: LGHNA, YNFKEQ. The CDR3 length is 18 residues. Trimming took 3 bases from V and 0 from J; bases not matched to a gene: 11. J is TRBJ1-2 and V is TRBV4-2; TRBD1 matches at 9 bases. Sequenced input: peripheral blood. This TCR was sampled from a woman between 65 and 79 years old with acute or convalescent COVID-19. The CDR3 DNA sequence: TGTGCCAGCAGCCATCCCGGACAGGGGCTCCCTTCTAACTATGGCTACACCTTC. Protein: CASSHPGQGLPSNYGYTF.